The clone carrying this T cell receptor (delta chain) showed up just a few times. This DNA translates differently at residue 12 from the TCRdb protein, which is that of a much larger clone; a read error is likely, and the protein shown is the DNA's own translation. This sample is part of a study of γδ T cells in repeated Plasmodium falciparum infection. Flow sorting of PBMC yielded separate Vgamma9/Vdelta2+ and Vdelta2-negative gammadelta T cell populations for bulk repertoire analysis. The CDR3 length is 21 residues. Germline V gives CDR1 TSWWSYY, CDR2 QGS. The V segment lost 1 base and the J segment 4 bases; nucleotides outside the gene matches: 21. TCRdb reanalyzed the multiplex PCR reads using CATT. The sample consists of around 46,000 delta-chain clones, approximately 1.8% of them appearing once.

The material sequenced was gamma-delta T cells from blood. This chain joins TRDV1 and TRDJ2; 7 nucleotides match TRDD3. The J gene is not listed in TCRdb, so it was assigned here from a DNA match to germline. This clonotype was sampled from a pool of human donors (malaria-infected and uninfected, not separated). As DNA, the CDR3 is TGTGCTCTTGGGGAACCACAGTTTTTCACTGGGGAACGTTATCGGACAGCACAACTCTTCTTT. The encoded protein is CALGEPQFFTGERYRTAQLFF.